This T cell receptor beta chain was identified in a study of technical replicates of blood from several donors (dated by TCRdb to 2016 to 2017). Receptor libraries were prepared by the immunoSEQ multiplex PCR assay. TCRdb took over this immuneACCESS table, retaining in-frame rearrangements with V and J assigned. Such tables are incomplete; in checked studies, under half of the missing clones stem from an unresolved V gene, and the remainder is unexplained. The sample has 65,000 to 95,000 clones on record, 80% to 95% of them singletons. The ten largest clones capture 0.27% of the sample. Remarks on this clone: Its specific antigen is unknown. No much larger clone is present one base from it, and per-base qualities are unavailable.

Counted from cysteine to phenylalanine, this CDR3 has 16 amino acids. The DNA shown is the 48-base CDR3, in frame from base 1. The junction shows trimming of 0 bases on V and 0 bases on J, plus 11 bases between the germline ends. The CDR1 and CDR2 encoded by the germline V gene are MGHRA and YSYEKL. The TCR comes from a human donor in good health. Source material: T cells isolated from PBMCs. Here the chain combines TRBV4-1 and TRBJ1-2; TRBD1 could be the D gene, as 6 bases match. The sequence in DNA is TGCGCCAGCAGCCAAGAGCCCGGACAGCCTAACTATGGCTACACCTTC. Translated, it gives CASSQEPGQPNYGYTF.